The 21 T cell receptor beta chains presented below share a single source sample, sequenced in a study of T-cell reconstitution after alpha-beta-depleted transplantation in children. It was with unique molecular identifiers that the TCRbeta library was prepared. TCRdb re-called the PCR reads through MiXCR, storing one row per CDR3 protein. The repertoire consists of 250,000 to 300,000 distinct CDR3 sequences, with 9.5% to 10% occurring once and the leading ten covering roughly a tenth. The material sequenced was PBMCs from the stem cell graft donor, taken from the stem cell graft. These receptors were obtained from a human donor who donated a stem cell graft to a child with SCID.

This rearrangement joins TRBV7-9 to TRBJ2-7, with D possibly being TRBD1 (5 bases). Germline-derived CDR1 and CDR2 are SEHNR and FQNEAQ (reference sequence). The CDR3 contains 11 residues. The germline V and J ends were trimmed by 7 bases and 4 bases, with 8 bases remaining between them. DNA for the CDR3: TGTGCCAGCACCCAGGGTTACGAGCAGTACTTC. Its protein product is CASTQGYEQYF. Supplemented by reference TRBV7-9 and TRBJ2-7, the full variable domain reads DTGVSQNPRHKITKRGQNVTFRCDPISEHNRLYWYRQTLGQGPEFLTYFQNEAQLEKSRLLSDRFSAERPKGSFSTLEIQRTEQGDSAMYLCASTQGYEQYFGPGTRLTVT.

This clonotype came up a few times. The chain uses TRBV2 and TRBJ2-6; D remains unclear. The V gene's germline CDR1 is SNHLY and CDR2 FYNNEI. This CDR3 has 15 residues. Between the trimmed V and J ends, which lost 5 bases and 0 bases, there was a span of 8 bases. CDR3: CASSQHSSGANVLTF. For the CDR3, the DNA is TGTGCCAGCAGTCAACATAGCTCTGGGGCCAACGTCCTGACTTTC. The full variable domain, rest sourced from reference TRBV2 and TRBJ2-6, is EPEVTQTPSHQVTQMGQEVILRCVPISNHLYFYWYRQILGQKVEFLVSFYNNEISEKSEIFDDQFSVERPDGSNFTLKIRSTKLEDSAMYFCASSQHSSGANVLTFGAGSRLTVL.

The V and J genes are TRBV16 and TRBJ1-1; D may be TRBD1 (5 bases). Germline CDR1 reads KGHSY; CDR2 reads FQNENV. V was shortened by 0 bases and J by 4 bases, with 9 bases between the two germline ends. The CDR3 is 14 amino acids. DNA for the CDR3: TGTGCCAGCAGCCAATCCCAGGGAGCCACTGAAGCTTTCTTT. Translating gives CASSQSQGATEAFF.

In its sample, this clonotype was seen a few times. This chain links TRBV5-1 with TRBJ1-1; no definite D call. The CDR3 runs to 15 residues. Germline loops: CDR1 SGHRS, CDR2 YFSETQ. Trimming pared 3 bases from V and 5 bases from J, leaving 17 bases between. This CDR3 is CASSSDRDKWTEAFF. The CDR3, as DNA: TGCGCCAGCAGCTCGGATCGGGATAAGTGGACTGAAGCTTTCTTT. Full variable domain (remainder filled in from reference TRBV5-1 and TRBJ1-1): KAGVTQTPRYLIKTRGQQVTLSCSPISGHRSVSWYQQTPGQGLQFLFEYFSETQRNKGNFPGRFSGRQFSNSRSEMNVSTLELGDSALYLCASSSDRDKWTEAFFGQGTRLTVV.

The chain employs TRBV9 and TRBJ2-3; 7 bases align to TRBD2. Looked up from germline, CDR1 is SGDLS and CDR2 is YYNGEE. This CDR3 is built from 14 residues. V lost 0 bases, J lost 4 bases, and 2 bases stayed unmatched. The CDR3 loop is CASSVAGGSDTQYF. CDR3 nucleotides: TGTGCCAGCAGCGTAGCCGGGGGGTCAGATACGCAGTATTTT.

The chain carries TRBV13 and TRBJ1-4; tentatively, D is TRBD1 (6 bases). The V gene lost 2 bases and the J gene lost 8 bases, with 15 bases spanning the gap. CDR1 is PRHDT and CDR2 is FYEKMQ in the germline V gene (reference sequence). The CDR3 is 15 amino acids. CDR3 in DNA: TGTGCCAGCAGCTTAAAAGGGGGGGGTCAAGAAAAACTGTTTTTT. This gives the protein CASSLKGGGQEKLFF.

This clonotype appeared many times. The chain has TRBV7-8 and TRBJ1-4; D is undetermined. Trimming shortened V by 1 base and J by 2 bases, and 11 bases separated the two germline ends. The CDR3 length is 16 residues. The V gene's germline CDR1 is SGHVS and CDR2 FQNEAQ. The CDR3, as DNA: TGTGCCAGCAGCTTAGTGGAAGGACTGACTAATGAAAAACTGTTTTTT. It codes for CASSLVEGLTNEKLFF.

This clonotype was detected only a few times. The chain links TRBV3-1 to TRBJ2-7; no clear D gene. Germline CDR1 is LGHDT and CDR2 is YNNKEL (reference sequence). Trimming cost V 6 bases and J 0 bases, with 9 bases left between them. The CDR3 length is 13 residues. The CDR3 DNA reads as TGTGCCAGCAGTCATCACCGCTCCTACGAGCAGTACTTC. The encoded protein is CASSHHRSYEQYF.

In this sample, this clonotype turned up a few times. The chain links TRBV20-1 to TRBJ1-5, with 10 nucleotides matching TRBD1. J lost 6 bases, V lost 7 bases, and 9 bases had no gene match. The V gene's germline CDR1 is DFQATT and CDR2 SNEGSKA (reference sequence). CDR3 length: 14 residues. The CDR3 DNA sequence: TGCAGTGGACAGGGGGCTCGTTTAGGTCAGCCCCAGCATTTT. Its translation is CSGQGARLGQPQHF.

This clonotype came up a few times. The genes are TRBV27 and TRBJ2-7; no reliable D call. V was pared by 1 base and J by 2 bases, with 9 bases between. CDR1 MNHEY and CDR2 SMNVEV come from the germline V gene (reference sequence). There are 14 residues in the CDR3. DNA for the CDR3: TGTGCCAGCAGTTTATTGGACGGTGCCTACGAGCAGTACTTC. Its translation is CASSLLDGAYEQYF.

V gene TRBV10-3 combines with J gene TRBJ2-3; 8 nucleotides line up with TRBD2. The CDR3 length is 17 residues. The trim removed 3 bases at V and 1 base at J, leaving 9 bases unmatched. Germline CDR1 reads ENHRY; CDR2 reads SYGVKD. In nucleotides, the CDR3 is TGTGCCATCAGTGATCCCCGTAGCGGGGAGCGCACAGATACGCAGTATTTT. Protein: CAISDPRSGERTDTQYF.

This clonotype was counted a few times. This chain connects TRBV14 to TRBJ2-2; a weak D match, TRBD2 (5 bases). CDR3 length: 16 residues. V was shortened by 1 base and J by 3 bases, with 12 bases between the two germline ends. The germline V gene encodes CDR1 SGHDN and CDR2 FVKESK. CDR3 amino acids: CASSQVASRYTGELFF. In nucleotides, the CDR3 is TGTGCCAGCAGCCAAGTAGCGAGTCGTTACACCGGGGAGCTGTTTTTT.

This CDR3 is CASSLRGTDTIYF. CDR3 DNA sequence: TGCGCCAGCAGCCTACGGGGGACCGACACCATATATTTT. The chain combines TRBV5-1 with TRBJ1-3; weak D call: TRBD1 (5 bases). Germline values: CDR1 SGHRS, CDR2 YFSETQ. Deletions cut 4 bases from V and 8 bases from J, with 13 bases between. The CDR3 has 13 amino acids.

This clonotype was detected ten times or more. The chain recombines TRBV12-3 or TRBV12-4 with TRBJ1-2, with D perhaps matching TRBD1 (5 bases). Trimming shortened V by 6 bases and J by 3 bases, and 8 bases separated the two germline ends. The CDR3 consists of 12 residues. Written as DNA, the CDR3 is TGTGCCAGCAGAGCGACAGACTATGGCTACACCTTC. Residues: CASRATDYGYTF.

This clonotype was counted a few times. The J gene is TRBJ2-3, the V gene TRBV12-3 or TRBV12-4; D uncertain. V lost 6 bases and J 5 bases, leaving 9 bases between the germline ends. This CDR3 spans 12 amino acids. This CDR3 reads CASSSMRDTQYF. CDR3 sequence (DNA): TGTGCCAGCAGCTCCATGAGAGATACGCAGTATTTT.

Only a few counts were recorded for this clonotype. V usage is TRBV6-5 and J usage is TRBJ1-1, with 9 nucleotides matching TRBD1. Germline V gene data show CDR1 as MNHEY and CDR2 as SVGAGI. The CDR3 length is 14 residues. Unmatched junction bases numbered 7, after V lost 6 bases and J lost 5 bases. Here the CDR3 reads CASSYRGLGTEAFF. In nucleotides, the CDR3 is TGTGCCAGCAGCTACAGGGGGCTGGGGACTGAAGCTTTCTTT.

In its sample, this clonotype was seen a few times. This chain links TRBV11-2 with TRBJ2-6, with D unclear. The CDR3 length is 15 residues. Germline V lookup: CDR1 SGHAT, CDR2 FQNNGV. Trimming removed 0 bases from V and 1 base from J, with 4 bases in between. CDR3 bases: TGTGCCAGCAGCTTAGATTTTTCTGGGGCCAACGTCCTGACTTTC. This gives the protein CASSLDFSGANVLTF.

This clonotype was recorded a few times. The V call is TRBV7-2, the J call TRBJ1-2, with TRBD1 matching over 8 bases. Trimming removed 5 bases from V and 5 bases from J; junction bases left unmatched: 10. Germline-derived CDR1 and CDR2 are SGHTA and FQGNSA. This CDR3 contains 15 residues. This CDR3 is CASSHITGTGYGYTF. The DNA of the CDR3 is TGTGCCAGCAGCCATATAACCGGGACAGGATATGGCTACACCTTC.

The chain joins TRBV7-3 to TRBJ2-2, with D possibly being TRBD1 (6 bases). The CDR3 length is 13 residues. In germline, CDR1 is SGHTA, CDR2 FQGTGA. With 4 bases removed from V and 7 bases from J, the gap between germline ends came to 10 bases. The CDR3 nucleotides read TGTGCCAGCAGCTCTACAGGGATCGGGGAGCTGTTTTTT. This gives the protein CASSSTGIGELFF. Using reference TRBV7-3 and TRBJ2-2 for the parts outside the CDR3, the full variable domain is GAGVSQTPSNKVTEKGKYVELRCDPISGHTALYWYRQSLGQGPEFLIYFQGTGAADDSGLPNDRFFAVRPEGSVSTLKIQRTERGDSAVYLCASSSTGIGELFFGEGSRLTVL.

This clonotype has a handful of counts. The chain combines TRBV5-5 with TRBJ1-3, with 7 bases aligning to TRBD1. CDR1 SGHKS and CDR2 YYEKEE come from the germline V gene (reference sequence). Trimming removed 4 bases from V and 0 bases from J; junction bases left unmatched: 10. The CDR3 is 17 amino acids. CDR3 sequence (DNA): TGTGCCAGCAGCAGAGGACCCGGGACAGACTCTGGAAACACCATATATTTT. Protein sequence: CASSRGPGTDSGNTIYF.

This clonotype was observed a few times. The chain is built from TRBV5-1 and TRBJ2-5; D could derive from TRBD1 or TRBD2 (5 bases each). V lost 7 bases and J lost 4, with 17 bases in between. The CDR3 consists of 14 residues. Per germline, CDR1 SGHRS and CDR2 YFSETQ. The CDR3 bases are TGCGCCAGCGGGGGAAAAGGGGTATCAGAGACCCAGTACTTC. It yields the protein CASGGKGVSETQYF.